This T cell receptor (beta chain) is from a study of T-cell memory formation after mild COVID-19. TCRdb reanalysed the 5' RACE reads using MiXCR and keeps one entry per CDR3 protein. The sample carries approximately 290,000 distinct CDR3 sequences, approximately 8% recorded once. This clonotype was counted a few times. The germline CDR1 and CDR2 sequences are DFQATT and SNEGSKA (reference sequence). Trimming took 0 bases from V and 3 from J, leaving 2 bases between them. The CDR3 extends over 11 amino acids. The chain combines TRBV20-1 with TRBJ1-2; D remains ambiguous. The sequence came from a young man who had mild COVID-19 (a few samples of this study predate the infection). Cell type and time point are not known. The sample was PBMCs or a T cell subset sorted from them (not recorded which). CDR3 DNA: TGCAGTGCTAGAGAAGACTATGGCTACACCTTC. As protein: CSAREDYGYTF.